Each of the 12 T cell receptor beta chains below was sequenced from the same sample in a study of cytomegalovirus exposure and HLA in healthy donors. PCR was performed using 60 Vbeta and 13 Jbeta primers. Method: immunoSEQ multiplex PCR; TCRdb's copy keeps in-frame clones and lacks some. The sample yields approximately 75,000 clones, 65% to 90% seen once. Source material: PBMCs. The receptors were sampled from a man between 65 and 79 years old in good health and CMV-seropositive.

The table lists this clone with a count of one. This chain uses TRBV28 with TRBJ2-1; possibly TRBD2 for D (6 bases). The germline V gene encodes CDR1 MDHEN and CDR2 SYDVKM. There are 14 residues in the CDR3. The CDR3 DNA sequence: TGTGCTACCTTCAAGCTGGGACTCACCGGTGAGCAGTTCTTC. Translating it yields CATFKLGLTGEQFF.

The V and J genes are TRBV5-1 and TRBJ1-1; D unresolved. The CDR3 spans 14 residues. Trimming stripped 3 bases from V and 4 bases from J, with 13 bases between. Germline V lookup: CDR1 SGHRS, CDR2 YFSETQ. The CDR3 here is CASSSNPGGTEAFF. CDR3 coding DNA: TGCGCCAGCAGCTCCAACCCAGGTGGCACTGAAGCTTTCTTT.

The chain recombines TRBV7-2 with TRBJ2-3, with 12 positions matching TRBD1. The CDR3 spans 16 residues. J lost 4 bases, V lost 1 base, and 3 bases had no gene match. Looked up from germline, CDR1 is SGHTA and CDR2 is FQGNSA. In DNA form, the CDR3 reads TGTGCCAGCAGCTTAGGGGGACAGGGGGCCTCAGATACGCAGTATTTT. Its protein product is CASSLGGQGASDTQYF.

The chain recombines TRBV11-2 with TRBJ1-6; unclear D gene. Per the germline V gene, CDR1 is SGHAT and CDR2 is FQNNGV. CDR3 length: 15 residues. V gave up 2 bases and J gave up 4 bases, with 9 bases separating them. CDR3 residues: CASSLTTAYNSPLHF. CDR3 nucleotides: TGTGCCAGCAGCTTAACCACAGCATATAATTCACCCCTCCACTTT.

The chain links TRBV5-1 to TRBJ2-3, with TRBD2 matching over 9 bases. CDR3 length: 15 residues. The V gene end was trimmed by 0 bases and the J gene end by 6 bases; junction bases not matched to a gene: 5. The germline V gene has CDR1 SGHRS and CDR2 YFSETQ. CDR3 bases: TGCGCCAGCAGCTTGGTTGCGGGGGGGCGGGATACGCAGTATTTT. As protein: CASSLVAGGRDTQYF. Full variable domain (rest looked up from reference TRBV5-1 and TRBJ2-3): KAGVTQTPRYLIKTRGQQVTLSCSPISGHRSVSWYQQTPGQGLQFLFEYFSETQRNKGNFPGRFSGRQFSNSRSEMNVSTLELGDSALYLCASSLVAGGRDTQYFGPGTRLTVL.

This clone was seen a single time. The rearrangement joins TRBV7-8 to TRBJ2-7; D is undetermined. Between the trimmed V and J ends, which lost 3 bases and 1 base, there was a span of 16 bases. From germline, CDR1 is SGHVS and CDR2 FQNEAQ. There are 16 residues in the CDR3. The CDR3 coding sequence is TGTGCCAGCAGCTTGGTGGGCAGCCTAAATTCCTACGAGCAGTACTTC. This codes for CASSLVGSLNSYEQYF.

This clone was recorded once. J is TRBJ2-2 and V is TRBV4-2; 10 nucleotides line up with TRBD1. The CDR3 loop spans 15 amino acids. From germline, CDR1 is LGHNA and CDR2 YNFKEQ. V trimming: 4 bases; J trimming: 6 bases; junction bases outside the gene matches: 5. CDR3 nucleotide sequence: TGTGCCAGCAGCCCGTGGACAGGGGGGTCCGGGGAGCTGTTTTTT. This gives the protein CASSPWTGGSGELFF.

This clone occurred a few times. The rearrangement uses TRBV5-1 and TRBJ2-5, with 7 bases lining up with TRBD1. The CDR3 has 16 amino acids. The J segment lost 2 bases and the V segment lost 1 base, leaving 8 bases of the junction unmatched. The germline gives CDR1 SGHRS, CDR2 YFSETQ. The CDR3, as DNA: TGCGCCAGCAGCTTGCAAGGTGGGACAGCACAAGAGACCCAGTACTTC. Amino acids: CASSLQGGTAQETQYF.

The chain couples TRBV5-8 to TRBJ2-6; 7 positions agree with TRBD1. Germline V gene sequence: CDR1 SGHTS, CDR2 YDEGEE. The CDR3 contains 16 residues. V lost 4 bases, J lost 6 bases, and 10 bases stayed unmatched. CDR3 sequence: CASSGQALSQANVLTF. For the CDR3, the DNA is TGTGCCAGCAGCGGACAGGCCCTCTCTCAGGCCAACGTCCTGACTTTC.

The chain carries TRBV6-6 and TRBJ1-2, with a tentative D call TRBD1 (6 bases). The V end lost 0 bases, the J end lost 5 bases, and 10 bases lay between the germline ends. The CDR3 totals 14 residues. Germline loops: CDR1 MNHNY, CDR2 SVGAGI (reference sequence). The CDR3 region is CASSYSPGEYGYTF. DNA for the CDR3: TGTGCCAGCAGTTACTCGCCAGGGGAATATGGCTACACCTTC.

The rearrangement uses TRBV5-1 and TRBJ2-3; 10 positions match TRBD2. Germline V gene lookup returns CDR1 SGHRS and CDR2 YFSETQ. The ends lost 3 bases at V and 4 bases at J; junction bases unmatched: 11. This CDR3 has 17 residues. CDR3 sequence (DNA): TGCGCCAGCAGCTCCGGAGCGGGAGGGAGGGGCTCAGATACGCAGTATTTT. Translating it yields CASSSGAGGRGSDTQYF.

This chain links TRBV5-1 with TRBJ1-2; D is possibly TRBD1 (5 bases). CDR1 and CDR2 from the germline V gene are SGHRS and YFSETQ. This CDR3 is built from 12 residues. Trimming cost V 0 bases and J 6 bases, with 6 bases left between them. The CDR3 nucleotides read TGCGCCAGCAGCTTGGCAGGGAATGGCTACACCTTC. This gives the protein CASSLAGNGYTF. Looking up the rest from reference TRBV5-1 and TRBJ1-2 gives the full variable domain: KAGVTQTPRYLIKTRGQQVTLSCSPISGHRSVSWYQQTPGQGLQFLFEYFSETQRNKGNFPGRFSGRQFSNSRSEMNVSTLELGDSALYLCASSLAGNGYTFGSGTRLTVV.